A single sample gave rise to the 29 T cell receptor beta chains below, sequenced in a study of blood T cell repertoires in COVID-19. The assay was immunoSEQ multiplex PCR, and TCRdb's table has in-frame clones only and misses some. The sample has around 320,000 clones, around 88% seen once. The specimen sequenced was peripheral blood. The receptors derive from a young woman who had recovered from COVID-19.

The gene calls are TRBV25-1 and TRBJ2-7; TRBD1 aligns across 8 bases. J gave up 2 bases and V 8 bases, and 11 bases lay outside the gene matches. The CDR3 is 15 residues long. The germline CDR1 and CDR2 sequences are MGHDK and SYGVNS. The CDR3 coding sequence is TGTGCCAGCGCCTCTCAGACAGGGGACCCCTACGAGCAGTACTTC. Translated: CASASQTGDPYEQYF.

The chain has TRBV5-8 and TRBJ1-6; 8 positions agree with TRBD1. Looked up from germline, CDR1 is SGHTS and CDR2 is YDEGEE. This CDR3 contains 15 residues. Unmatched junction bases numbered 7, after V lost 4 bases and J lost 7 bases. CDR3 DNA sequence: TGTGCCAGCAGCGGCCGGACAGGGTTGAATTCACCCCTCCACTTT. Amino acid sequence: CASSGRTGLNSPLHF.

The chain couples TRBV28 to TRBJ1-5; 9 nucleotides agree with TRBD1. Germline V gene lookup returns CDR1 MDHEN and CDR2 SYDVKM. This CDR3 comprises 16 residues. Trimming removed 6 bases from V and 0 bases from J; junction bases left unmatched: 6. CDR3 sequence: CASRRPGQGSNQPQHF. The CDR3 DNA sequence: TGTGCCAGCAGGCGACCGGGACAGGGTAGCAATCAGCCCCAGCATTTT.

This chain uses TRBV7-3 with TRBJ2-1, with D tentatively TRBD1 (6 bases). Between the trimmed V and J ends, which lost 5 bases and 0 bases, there was a span of 14 bases. The CDR3 loop spans 16 amino acids. Germline CDR1 and CDR2: SGHTA and FQGTGA. The CDR3 region is CASSAPGEGSYNEQFF. DNA of the CDR3: TGTGCCAGCAGCGCCCCAGGGGAAGGCTCCTACAATGAGCAGTTCTTC.

A single count supports this clone. This chain links TRBV9 with TRBJ1-2; D might be TRBD1 (5 bases). Trimming removed 3 bases at V and 4 bases at J, with 22 bases between. Germline V lookup: CDR1 SGDLS, CDR2 YYNGEE. The CDR3 loop spans 17 amino acids. CDR3 in DNA: TGTGCCAGCAGCGCAGAACCCAGGGAGGGCAACCTCTATGGCTACACCTTC. This gives the protein CASSAEPREGNLYGYTF.

The chain uses TRBV6-4 and TRBJ2-3; TRBD1 matches at 7 bases. This CDR3 contains 16 residues. The V segment lost 2 bases and the J segment 0 bases; nucleotides outside the gene matches: 5. Germline V lookup: CDR1 MRHNA, CDR2 SNTAGT. CDR3 sequence reads: CASSDIRDSSTDTQYF. The CDR3 DNA reads TGTGCCAGCAGTGACATCCGGGACAGTAGCACAGATACGCAGTATTTT.

CDR3: CASTRSLLTGELFF. In DNA, the CDR3 is TGTGCCAGCACCCGGTCTTTGCTCACCGGGGAGCTGTTTTTT. The V gene is TRBV3-1 (or the pseudogene TRBV3-2), the J gene TRBJ2-2; D is unresolved. Germline lookup yields CDR1 LGHDT and CDR2 YNNKEL (reference sequence). V lost 7 bases to trimming and J lost 4 bases, with 13 bases between them. The CDR3 has 14 residues.

V and J are TRBV7-2 and TRBJ2-3; a possible D gene is TRBD2 (6 bases). V gave up 6 bases and J gave up 4 bases, with 14 bases separating them. This CDR3 region has 14 residues. Germline V lookup: CDR1 SGHTA, CDR2 FQGNSA. Written as DNA, the CDR3 is TGTGCCAGCAGTCGGGCGGGAAGGGCAGATACGCAGTATTTT. This codes for CASSRAGRADTQYF.

This clone was seen more than once but under ten times. The rearrangement uses TRBV2 and TRBJ1-6, with 7 positions matching TRBD1. Trimming cost V 3 bases and J 11 bases; bases outside gene matches: 4. This CDR3 contains 13 residues. Germline CDR1 is SNHLY and CDR2 is FYNNEI. CDR3 in DNA: TGTGCCAGCAGTGACAGGGGGGTAACACCCCTCCACTTT. Translating it yields CASSDRGVTPLHF.

There are a few counts of this clone. The genes are TRBV27 and TRBJ1-5; D unresolved. In germline, CDR1 is MNHEY, CDR2 SMNVEV (reference sequence). Trimming took 0 bases from V and 8 from J, leaving 11 bases between them. This CDR3 has 14 amino acids. The CDR3 sequence is CASSLSRQSEPQHF. DNA for the CDR3: TGTGCCAGCAGTTTATCCCGCCAGAGCGAGCCCCAGCATTTT.

The chain is built from TRBV7-9 and TRBJ1-1, with TRBD1 matching 8 bases. This CDR3 comprises 16 residues. Germline CDR1 reads SEHNR; CDR2 reads FQNEAQ (reference sequence). With V trimmed by 4 bases and J by 1 base, 8 bases remained unmatched. The CDR3 region has the DNA TGTGCCAGCAGCTCCGTGGTCGGGACAGGGAACACTGAAGCTTTCTTT. This translates into CASSSVVGTGNTEAFF.

The chain uses TRBV6-2 or TRBV6-3 and TRBJ2-3, with 11 bases that match TRBD2. Germline V gene data show CDR1 as MNHEY and CDR2 as SVGEGT. V was pared by 2 bases and J by 0 bases, with 1 base of the junction left unmatched. The CDR3 runs to 16 residues. CDR3 nucleotide sequence: TGTGCCAGCAGTTACCTAGCGGGGGGAAGCACAGATACGCAGTATTTT. Its translation: CASSYLAGGSTDTQYF.

The rearrangement uses TRBV27 and TRBJ1-1; D unresolved. V was clipped by 8 bases and J by 11 bases, with 15 bases between them. Germline loops: CDR1 MNHEY, CDR2 SMNVEV (reference sequence). This CDR3 is 11 amino acids long. The CDR3 protein is CASPLLLGAFF. CDR3 DNA sequence: TGTGCCAGCCCCCTGCTCCTGGGCGCTTTCTTT.

The chain links TRBV15 to TRBJ2-5; 13 nucleotides agree with TRBD2. The CDR3 totals 15 residues. V shed 5 bases and J 4 bases; nucleotides not matched to a gene: 4. Germline CDR1 and CDR2: LNHNV and YYDKDF (reference sequence). The CDR3 region has the DNA TGTGCCACCAGCCCGACTAGCGGGGGGTCAGAGACCCAGTACTTC. It encodes CATSPTSGGSETQYF. Complete variable domain (other parts from reference TRBV15 and TRBJ2-5): DAMVIQNPRYQVTQFGKPVTLSCSQTLNHNVMYWYQQKSSQAPKLLFHYYDKDFNNEADTPDNFQSRRPNTSFCFLDIRSPGLGDTAMYLCATSPTSGGSETQYFGPGTRLLVL.

The chain joins TRBV19 to TRBJ2-7, with 10 bases fitting TRBD1. V was clipped by 8 bases and J by 0 bases; unmatched bases: 4. Germline CDR1 and CDR2: LNHDA and SQIVND (reference sequence). The length of the CDR3 is 14 residues. The CDR3 reads CASSDRGLSYEQYF. The CDR3 DNA reads as TGTGCCAGTTCAGACAGGGGGCTCTCCTACGAGCAGTACTTC.

The chain recombines TRBV6-5 with TRBJ2-3; 10 bases agree with TRBD2. The germline gives CDR1 MNHEY, CDR2 SVGAGI. Germline trimming cut 7 bases from V and 8 bases from J; bases unmatched to any gene: 12. The CDR3 totals 15 residues. This CDR3 reads CASKSGTSAFVTQYF. For the CDR3, the DNA is TGTGCCAGCAAATCCGGGACTAGCGCGTTTGTTACGCAGTATTTT.

This clone appeared a single time. The chain has TRBV18 and TRBJ1-1, with D hard to call. Germline assignment: CDR1 KGHSH and CDR2 LQKENI. V lost 2 bases to trimming and J lost 1 base, with 8 bases between them. The CDR3 runs 14 residues. This chain's CDR3 is CASSPDKQNTEAFF. CDR3 DNA sequence: TGTGCCAGCTCACCAGACAAACAGAACACTGAAGCTTTCTTT.

This rearrangement joins TRBV5-1 to TRBJ1-2; 8 bases match TRBD1. The CDR3 loop spans 14 amino acids. V gave up 4 bases and J gave up 2 bases; unmatched junction bases: 4. Germline values: CDR1 SGHRS, CDR2 YFSETQ. CDR3 sequence: CASSPGQGNYGYTF. CDR3 DNA sequence: TGCGCCAGCAGCCCCGGACAGGGAAACTATGGCTACACCTTC. Variable domain in full (rest from reference TRBV5-1 and TRBJ1-2): KAGVTQTPRYLIKTRGQQVTLSCSPISGHRSVSWYQQTPGQGLQFLFEYFSETQRNKGNFPGRFSGRQFSNSRSEMNVSTLELGDSALYLCASSPGQGNYGYTFGSGTRLTVV.

The chain combines TRBV5-1 with TRBJ1-1, with 9 bases matching TRBD1. Looked up from germline, CDR1 is SGHRS and CDR2 is YFSETQ. V gave up 4 bases and J gave up 7 bases; unmatched junction bases: 8. This CDR3 has 14 residues. CDR3 sequence (DNA): TGCGCCAGCAGCCATAGGACAGGGGATTTTGAAGCTTTCTTT. Its translation is CASSHRTGDFEAFF.

CDR3 nucleotides: TGTGCCAGCAGTTCAGGACTAGCGAGCTCCTACGAGCAGTACTTC. It encodes CASSSGLASSYEQYF. The gene calls are TRBV6-2 or TRBV6-3 and TRBJ2-7, with TRBD2 matching 9 bases. Germline CDR1 MNHEY, CDR2 SVGEGT. The length of the CDR3 is 15 residues. V shed 4 bases, J shed 0 bases, and the junction held 4 bases outside the gene matches.

The rearrangement uses TRBV2 and TRBJ2-2, with 9 bases fitting TRBD2. V lost 6 bases and J lost 0; bases outside the gene matches: 5. Germline lookup yields CDR1 SNHLY and CDR2 FYNNEI. This CDR3 spans 16 amino acids. This chain's CDR3 is CASSRAGGANTGELFF. CDR3 DNA sequence: TGTGCCAGCAGCCGGGCGGGAGGGGCGAACACCGGGGAGCTGTTTTTT.

The V gene is TRBV28, the J gene TRBJ1-5; no clear D gene. In germline, CDR1 is MDHEN, CDR2 SYDVKM. V lost 6 bases and J 2 bases, leaving 17 bases between the germline ends. This CDR3 has 16 amino acids. The CDR3 here is CASRSPSGQGNQPQHF. CDR3 DNA sequence: TGTGCCAGCAGATCCCCTAGCGGCCAAGGCAATCAGCCCCAGCATTTT.

The chain couples TRBV25-1 to TRBJ2-2; TRBD1 matches 7 bases. The germline V gene encodes CDR1 MGHDK and CDR2 SYGVNS. This CDR3 spans 16 amino acids. Unmatched junction bases numbered 7, after V lost 3 bases and J lost 3 bases. CDR3 amino acids: CASSDRGTDHTGELFF. CDR3 nucleotide sequence: TGTGCCAGCAGTGATAGGGGGACAGATCACACCGGGGAGCTGTTTTTT.

The CDR3 DNA reads TGTGCCAGCCACAGGACCCCCTACGAGCAGTACTTC. This codes for CASHRTPYEQYF. This chain uses TRBV2 with TRBJ2-7, with D perhaps TRBD1 (5 bases). The CDR3 sequence is 12 residues long. Per germline, CDR1 SNHLY and CDR2 FYNNEI. The V and J ends lost 8 bases and 2 bases respectively, with 10 bases between them.

This clone appeared a single time. V gene TRBV2 combines with J gene TRBJ2-1; 7 positions match TRBD2. CDR3 length equals 12 residues. From germline, CDR1 is SNHLY and CDR2 FYNNEI. The V and J ends lost 8 bases and 5 bases, in that order; junction bases with no gene match: 3. The CDR3 coding sequence is TGTGCCAGCGGCGGACTAGACAATGAGCAGTTCTTC. This encodes CASGGLDNEQFF.

CDR3 residues: CASRLGTGVTYNEQFF. CDR3 in DNA: TGCGCCAGCAGACTCGGGACAGGGGTTACCTACAATGAGCAGTTCTTC. The chain has TRBV5-1 and TRBJ2-1, with TRBD1 matching 10 bases. V was pared by 5 bases and J by 2 bases, with 7 bases of the junction left unmatched. Per germline, CDR1 SGHRS and CDR2 YFSETQ. The CDR3 sequence is 16 residues long.

The rearrangement uses TRBV7-2 and TRBJ1-3; no firm D call. The V end lost 2 bases, the J end lost 2 bases, and 7 bases lay between the germline ends. From germline, CDR1 is SGHTA and CDR2 FQGNSA. The CDR3 covers 14 residues. The CDR3 bases are TGTGCCAGCAGCTTATCCGGGGCTGGAAACACCATATATTTT. Protein product: CASSLSGAGNTIYF.

The DNA for the CDR3 is TGCGCCAGCAGCTTAACAGGTTTAGGGACCGGGGAGCTGTTTTTT. It specifies CASSLTGLGTGELFF. This chain joins TRBV5-1 and TRBJ2-2, with D perhaps matching TRBD1 (5 bases). Between the trimmed V and J ends, which lost 2 bases and 5 bases, there was a span of 13 bases. CDR3 length: 15 amino acids. The V gene's germline CDR1 is SGHRS and CDR2 YFSETQ.

V is TRBV23-1 and J is TRBJ1-1, with 8 bases fitting TRBD1. TRBV23-1 carries the ORF label, with uncertain function. J was trimmed by 5 bases and V by 8 bases; bases with no gene match: 13. This CDR3 is built from 15 residues. The CDR3 region is CASPYPGQEVTEAFF. CDR3 coding DNA: TGCGCCAGCCCTTATCCGGGACAGGAGGTAACTGAAGCTTTCTTT.